A selection of T cell receptor beta chains follows, all from one sample in a study of blood T cells in healthy people across ages. TCRdb reprocessed the 5' RACE reads via MiXCR and lists one record per CDR3 protein. The repertoire includes roughly 800,000 distinct CDR3 sequences, under 30% of them detected once, and around 3% sits in the top ten. This sample also appeared in a second study, on T cells of mothers and their children.

The source material was blood. Receptors originate from a boy between 10 and 17 years old in good health. CDR3s include the opening cysteine and the closing phenylalanine or tryptophan. The D gene is left open where the match is weak. Some rows have no size entry. The others give once, few or many, or a class for an expanded clone.

V gene	D gene	clone size	J gene	CDR3 protein	CDR3 DNA
TRBV11-2	-	many	TRBJ1-2	CASGSRGLWGYTF	TGTGCCAGCGGGTCTAGGGGTCTCTGGGGCTACACCTTC
TRBV5-1	TRBD2	-	TRBJ2-2	CASSSASGTTGELFF	TGCGCCAGCAGCTCAGCTAGCGGGACAACCGGGGAGCTGTTTTTT
TRBV7-2	-	-	TRBJ1-1	CASSLNPLGNTEAFF	TGTGCCAGCAGCTTAAACCCCTTGGGAAACACTGAAGCTTTCTTT
TRBV12-3/TRBV12-4	TRBD2	many	TRBJ2-1	CASSPLAGERSSYNEQFF	TGTGCCAGCAGCCCACTAGCGGGGGAAAGGAGCTCCTACAATGAGCAGTTCTTC
TRBV15	-	-	TRBJ1-2	CATSREQGHGYTF	TGTGCCACCAGCAGAGAACAGGGCCATGGCTACACCTTC
TRBV5-1	TRBD1	-	TRBJ2-7	CASSSTGQFTYEQYF	TGCGCCAGCAGCTCCACGGGACAGTTTACCTACGAGCAGTACTTC
TRBV28	-	few	TRBJ2-1	CASSPLTGIPTREQFF	TGTGCCAGCAGTCCCCTCACAGGGATCCCTACAAGAGAGCAGTTCTTC
TRBV7-9	-	few	TRBJ2-1	CASSLFGGQRNEQFF	TGTGCCAGCAGCTTGTTCGGGGGGCAACGCAATGAGCAGTTCTTC
TRBV5-1	-	few	TRBJ2-5	CASSWDIKETQYF	TGCGCCAGCAGCTGGGACATAAAAGAGACCCAGTACTTC
TRBV28	TRBD1	few	TRBJ1-6	CASSSHRGDNSPLHF	TGTGCCAGCAGTTCCCACAGGGGTGATAATTCACCCCTCCACTTT
TRBV10-3	TRBD1	-	TRBJ2-5	CAIKDRGETQYF	TGTGCCATCAAGGACAGGGGGGAGACCCAGTACTTC
TRBV4-2	-	few	TRBJ1-5	CASSQDRGFGNQPQHF	TGTGCCAGCAGCCAAGATAGAGGATTCGGCAATCAGCCCCAGCATTTT
TRBV11-1	-	-	TRBJ2-5	CASSLAEYQETQYF	TGTGCCAGCAGCTTGGCAGAGTACCAAGAGACCCAGTACTTC
TRBV4-1	-	-	TRBJ2-5	CASSQDLLVETQYF	TGCGCCAGCAGCCAAGATCTGCTAGTAGAGACCCAGTACTTC
TRBV27	-	-	TRBJ2-2	CASSLSPIFANTGELFF	TGTGCCAGCAGTCTATCCCCTATATTTGCGAACACCGGGGAGCTGTTTTTT
TRBV20-1	-	few	TRBJ2-2	CSAIRTGELFF	TGCAGTGCTATCCGGACCGGGGAGCTGTTTTTT
TRBV6-5	TRBD1	-	TRBJ2-4	CASSQGDIQYF	TGTGCCAGCAGCCAGGGGGACATTCAGTACTTC
TRBV4-2	TRBD2	few	TRBJ2-3	CASSQESVAGGSTRDTQYF	TGTGCCAGCAGCCAAGAGTCGGTAGCGGGGGGGTCCACGCGGGATACGCAGTATTTT
TRBV2	-	-	TRBJ2-2	CASSSEALGELFF	TGTGCCAGCAGTTCCGAGGCCCTCGGGGAGCTGTTTTTT
TRBV28	TRBD2	few	TRBJ2-7	CASSLYRGSLWRGIYEQYF	TGTGCCAGCAGTTTATATCGGGGAAGTCTTTGGCGGGGGATCTACGAGCAGTACTTC
TRBV7-9	-	-	TRBJ2-3	CASSLAESQRADTQYF	TGTGCCAGCAGCTTAGCGGAGTCACAAAGGGCAGATACGCAGTATTTT
TRBV3-1	TRBD1	-	TRBJ1-2	CASSQAGQGHGYTF	TGTGCCAGCAGCCAAGCGGGACAGGGACATGGCTACACCTTC
TRBV6-6	-	-	TRBJ1-1	CASSYNWNTEAFF	TGTGCCAGCAGTTACAACTGGAACACTGAAGCTTTCTTT
TRBV4-1	-	-	TRBJ2-5	CASSQGVSSDETQYF	TGCGCCAGCAGCCAAGGGGTCTCTTCCGACGAGACCCAGTACTTC
TRBV20-1	-	-	TRBJ2-7	CSAPNGVKPYEQYF	TGCAGTGCTCCCAACGGCGTAAAACCCTACGAGCAGTACTTC
TRBV6-1	TRBD2	once	TRBJ2-1	CASSQRAPGGGAHEQFF	TGTGCCAGCAGCCAACGAGCTCCTGGCGGGGGGGCCCATGAGCAGTTCTTC
TRBV28	-	-	TRBJ2-4	CASSLLQRPKNIQYF	TGTGCCAGCAGCCTATTACAGAGACCGAAAAACATTCAGTACTTC
TRBV20-1	TRBD1	-	TRBJ1-1	CSANQGAGNTEAFF	TGCAGTGCTAATCAGGGGGCAGGGAACACTGAAGCTTTCTTT
TRBV7-9	-	-	TRBJ1-2	CASGPADYGYTF	TGTGCCAGCGGGCCGGCTGACTATGGCTACACCTTC
TRBV30	-	-	TRBJ2-5	CAWAGGETQYF	TGTGCCTGGGCCGGCGGGGAGACCCAGTACTTC
TRBV7-9	-	few	TRBJ2-1	CASSLDLGIDEQFF	TGTGCCAGCAGCTTAGATCTTGGGATAGATGAGCAGTTCTTC
TRBV5-1	-	few	TRBJ2-5	CASSSGTRRTQYF	TGCGCCAGCAGCTCTGGGACCCGACGGACCCAGTACTTC